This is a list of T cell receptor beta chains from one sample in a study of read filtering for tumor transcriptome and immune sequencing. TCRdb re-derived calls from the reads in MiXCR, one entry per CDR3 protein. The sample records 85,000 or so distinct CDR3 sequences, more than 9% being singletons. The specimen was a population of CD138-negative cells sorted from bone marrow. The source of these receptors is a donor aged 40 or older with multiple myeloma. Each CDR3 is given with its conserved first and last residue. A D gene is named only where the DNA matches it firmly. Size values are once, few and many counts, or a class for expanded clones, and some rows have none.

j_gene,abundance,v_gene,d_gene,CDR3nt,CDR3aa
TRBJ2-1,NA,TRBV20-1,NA,TGCAGTGCCCATCGTACAGGTAGGAATGAGCAGTTCTTC,CSAHRTGRNEQFF
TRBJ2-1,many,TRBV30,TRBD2,TGTGCCTGGAGTACCGGGGGGGAGCAGTTCTTC,CAWSTGGEQFF
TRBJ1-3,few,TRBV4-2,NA,TGTGCCAGCAGCCAACCAGCCCCCTCTGGAAACACCATATATTTT,CASSQPAPSGNTIYF
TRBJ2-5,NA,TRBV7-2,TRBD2,TGTGCCAGCAGCGCGTCCGGGACTAGCGGTTGGGAGACCCGGTACTTC,CASSASGTSGWETRYF
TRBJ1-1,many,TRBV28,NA,TGTGCCAGCAGTATACAGGGTTATTGGAGCACTGAAGCTTTCTTT,CASSIQGYWSTEAFF
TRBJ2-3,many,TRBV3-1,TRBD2,TGTGCCAGCGGGTCGTGGACTAGCGGGAGTGATACGCAGTATTTT,CASGSWTSGSDTQYF
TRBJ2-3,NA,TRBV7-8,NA,TGTGCCAGCAGTCACCTGTTTAGAGGGAGTTTCGCAGATACGCAGTATTTT,CASSHLFRGSFADTQYF
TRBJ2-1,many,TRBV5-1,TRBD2,TGCGCCAGCAGCTCCGGGACTAGCGGGAGCCCGTTCTACAATGAGCAGTTCTTC,CASSSGTSGSPFYNEQFF
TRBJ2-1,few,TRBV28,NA,TGTGCCAGCCTTAGATCCGGCGAGCGGTTCTTC,CASLRSGERFF
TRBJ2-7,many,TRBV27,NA,TGTGCCAGCAGTCCTCGACCGCCTCGGACTTACTACGAGCAGTACTTC,CASSPRPPRTYYEQYF
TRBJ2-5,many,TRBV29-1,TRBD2,TGCAGCGCTGGACTAGCTGGAGAGACCCAGTACTTC,CSAGLAGETQYF
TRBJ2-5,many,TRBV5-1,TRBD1,TGCGCCAGCAGCCCGGGACAGGGCTGGGAGACCCAGTACTTC,CASSPGQGWETQYF
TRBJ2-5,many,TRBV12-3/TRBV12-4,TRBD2,TGTGCCAGCAGTTTTCAAAGCGGGAATAGGCAGACCCAGTACTTC,CASSFQSGNRQTQYF
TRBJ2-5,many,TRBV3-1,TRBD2,TGTGCCAGCACCACCGGGGGGAGCGGAGAGACCCAGTACTTC,CASTTGGSGETQYF
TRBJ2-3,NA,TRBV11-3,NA,TGTGCCAGCAGCTCCTATGATACGGGCACAGATACGCAGTATTTT,CASSSYDTGTDTQYF
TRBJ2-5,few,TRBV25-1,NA,TGTGCCAGCAGTGAAGGGGGTTCCGTGAAGACCCAGTACTTC,CASSEGGSVKTQYF
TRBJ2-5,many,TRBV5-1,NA,TGCGCCAGCAGCTTGGCCGGTGAGACCCAGTACTTC,CASSLAGETQYF
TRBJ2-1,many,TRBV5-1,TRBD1,TGCGCCAGCAGCTTGGGACAGGGTATAAGGAATGAGCAGTTCTTC,CASSLGQGIRNEQFF
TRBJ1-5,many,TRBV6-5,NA,TGTGCCAGCAGTTACTCGACGGACGATCAGCCCCAGCATTTT,CASSYSTDDQPQHF
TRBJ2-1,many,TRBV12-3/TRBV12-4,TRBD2,TGTGCCAGCAGTACCCGGGCTAGCGGGAGTCCCAATGAGCAGTTCTTC,CASSTRASGSPNEQFF
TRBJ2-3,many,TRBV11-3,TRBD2,TGTGCCAGCAGCTCTCGACTAGCGGGAGGGCCGGACACAGATACGCAGTATTTT,CASSSRLAGGPDTDTQYF
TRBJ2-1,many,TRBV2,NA,TGTGCCAGCATACTGGAAGAAGTGGGCAATGAGCAGTTCTTC,CASILEEVGNEQFF